A selection of T cell receptor beta chains follows, all from one sample in a study of cytomegalovirus exposure and HLA in healthy donors. Libraries were prepared by immunoSEQ multiplex PCR; TCRdb keeps only in-frame clonotypes and omits some of them. The sample contains about 200,000 clones, 70% of which appear only once. The sequencing sample was made of PBMCs. Source of these receptors: a man aged 35-49 years in good health and CMV-seropositive. CDR3s include the opening cysteine and the closing phenylalanine or tryptophan. Each record gives: J gene, D gene, V gene, clone size, CDR3 length, CDR3 DNA, CDR3 protein. The D gene is left open where the match is weak. Clone size appears in some rows only: once, few, many, or a class for an expanded clone.

TRBJ2-5 TRBD2 TRBV25-1 NA 15 TGTGCCAGCAGTGACCTCCTAGCGGGGGGAGCGACCCAGTACTTC CASSDLLAGGATQYF
TRBJ1-1 NA TRBV7-3 NA 16 TGTGCCAGCAGCTCGGGGGGAGCCGGGCGTAGCACTGAAGCTTTCTTT CASSSGGAGRSTEAFF
TRBJ2-3 TRBD1 TRBV7-2 NA 15 TGTGCCAGCAGCCCTGACAGGGTGAGGACAGATACGCAGTATTTT CASSPDRVRTDTQYF
TRBJ1-6 TRBD1 TRBV9 NA 14 TGTGCCAGCAGCGGACGACAGGGAAATTCACCCCTCCACTTT CASSGRQGNSPLHF
TRBJ1-3 NA TRBV4-2 once 18 TGTGCCAGCAGCCAAGAGGCGGGAGGGGCAGGGGACTCGAACACCATATATTTT CASSQEAGGAGDSNTIYF
TRBJ2-7 NA TRBV28 few 13 TGTGCCAGCAGTTTTACAGTACCCTACGAGCAGTACTTC CASSFTVPYEQYF
TRBJ2-7 NA TRBV14 NA 18 TGTGCCAGCAGCCCCCAGGGGGGATGGGACAGAGCGACGGACGAGCAGTACTTC CASSPQGGWDRATDEQYF
TRBJ2-3 NA TRBV9 NA 16 TGTGCCAGCAGCTCCAGAACGGGACTCGTCACAGATACGCAGTATTTT CASSSRTGLVTDTQYF
TRBJ1-1 TRBD1 TRBV29-1 NA 12 TGCAGCGCCTGGGACAGCCTCACTGAAGCTTTCTTT CSAWDSLTEAFF
TRBJ2-1 TRBD2 TRBV2 few 17 TGTGCCAGCAGAGTATATGGGCGGGGGAGCTCCTACAATGAGCAGTTCTTC CASRVYGRGSSYNEQFF
TRBJ2-7 NA TRBV20-1 NA 11 TGCAGTGCTCTTCAGGGGGGCGAGCAGTACTTC CSALQGGEQYF
TRBJ1-1 TRBD1 TRBV7-8 NA 16 TGTGCCAGCAGCTACCCCCGGGACAGGGGTGGCACTGAAGCTTTCTTT CASSYPRDRGGTEAFF
TRBJ1-3 NA TRBV2 NA 15 TGTGCCAGCAGTGAAGACAGGGCGGCTGGAAACACCATATATTTT CASSEDRAAGNTIYF
TRBJ2-7 NA TRBV5-1 few 14 TGCGCCAGCAGCTTGGGCAGGACAGTTACCGAGCAGTACTTC CASSLGRTVTEQYF
TRBJ2-6 TRBD1 TRBV2 NA 17 TGTGCCAGCAGCAGGACAGGGATTTTGTCTGGGGCCAACGTCCTGACTTTC CASSRTGILSGANVLTF
TRBJ2-1 TRBD1 TRBV9 NA 15 TGTGCCAGCAGCACGACAGGGACCCTCTACAATGAGCAGTTCTTC CASSTTGTLYNEQFF
TRBJ2-3 NA TRBV14 few 14 TGTGCCAGCAGCCAAGATCTCCTCACAGATACGCAGTATTTT CASSQDLLTDTQYF
TRBJ1-6 TRBD1 TRBV6-1 NA 16 TGTGCCAGCAGTGACCCCGGACAGGCGGCAAATTCACCCCTCCACTTT CASSDPGQAANSPLHF
TRBJ2-2 NA TRBV27 NA 13 TGTGCCACCCGGAGATCGTACACCGGGGAGCTGTTTTTT CATRRSYTGELFF
TRBJ1-1 NA TRBV5-6 NA 15 TGTGCCAGCAGCTTGAGTAAGGAGGCGGACACTGAAGCTTTCTTT CASSLSKEADTEAFF
TRBJ1-6 TRBD1 TRBV7-9 once 16 TGTGCCAGCAGCTTAGCTAGGACAGGGGGTAATTCACCCCTCCACTTT CASSLARTGGNSPLHF
TRBJ1-5 NA TRBV4-1 NA 15 TGCGCCAGCAGCCAGGTACAGGGCCGGAATCAGCCCCAGCATTTT CASSQVQGRNQPQHF
TRBJ1-2 NA TRBV9 NA 15 TGTGCCAGCAGCGTGGGTCCGGGACATATTTATGGCTACACCTTC CASSVGPGHIYGYTF
TRBJ1-4 NA TRBV5-5 NA 16 TGTGCCAGCAGCTTGGATTCCGGGTTAACTAATGAAAAACTGTTTTTT CASSLDSGLTNEKLFF
TRBJ2-7 NA TRBV28 NA 15 TGTGCCAGCAGTTCCAACTCCTACAGGGCCTACGAGCAGTACTTC CASSSNSYRAYEQYF
TRBJ2-2 NA TRBV7-9 NA 14 TGTGCCAGCAGCCCGACAGCGAACACCGGGGAGCTGTTTTTT CASSPTANTGELFF
TRBJ2-7 TRBD1 TRBV10-2 NA 16 TGCGCCAGCAGTCCGCAGGGGACAGGGGGGACCTACGAGCAGTACTTC CASSPQGTGGTYEQYF
TRBJ2-2 NA TRBV11-1 NA 17 TGTGCCAGCAGCTTAGCGTTATCGAGGGCGCGAACCGGGGAGCTGTTTTTT CASSLALSRARTGELFF
TRBJ1-1 NA TRBV7-8 NA 13 TGTGCCAGCAGTTCGGGACAGAACACTGAAGCTTTCTTT CASSSGQNTEAFF
TRBJ1-1 NA TRBV7-9 NA 14 TGTGCCAGCAGCTCGAGACAGCGGGTGAGTGAAGCTTTCTTT CASSSRQRVSEAFF